The sequence of this T cell receptor beta chain was determined in a study of T cells after yellow fever vaccination. TCRdb reprocessed the 5' RACE reads with MiXCR, giving one entry per CDR3 protein. The sample carries just under 600,000 distinct CDR3 sequences, roughly 12% recorded once. The CDR3 is 13 residues long. The junction had 9 bases not matched to a gene; V was cut back by 7 bases and J by 7 bases. Germline V gene data show CDR1 as MNHEY and CDR2 as SVGEGT. Comment on this clonotype: Antigen unknown.

Study outcomes and limitations: Repertoires sorted by FACS could include abundant clonotypes that are contaminants from the bulk population. Post-booster samples contained most primary-vaccination clones (approximately 97% CD4, almost 90% CD8).

The material sequenced was PBMCs, taken on the day of the yellow fever booster vaccination. The J gene is TRBJ1-1, the V gene TRBV6-2 or TRBV6-3; 7 bases agree with TRBD1. This sequence was found in a man aged 25-45 years who received the YFV17D yellow fever vaccine. The CDR3: CASKQTGTIEAFF. The CDR3, as DNA: TGTGCCAGCAAACAGACAGGGACGATTGAAGCTTTCTTT.